The sequence of this T cell receptor (beta chain) was determined in a study of T cell responses to AZD1222 COVID-19 vaccine. General study points: Donor demographics were predominantly white British with a female majority; clonal diversity may be underestimated. The CD4 TCRs associated with vaccination extended across spike and predominated at 160-218 and 743-854.

As for this clone: Its antigen is undetermined.

The repertoire was sequenced with immunoSEQ multiplex PCR; TCRdb's copy has only in-frame clones and lacks some. The sample yields around 99,000 clones, more than 70% seen once. Germline V gene sequence: CDR1 SGHDN, CDR2 FVKESK. CDR3 length equals 13 residues. V was pared by 1 base and J by 4 bases, with 7 bases between. The chain has TRBV14 and TRBJ1-2; no clear D. This specimen was peripheral blood, taken 28 days after the second AZD1222 dose. The receptor was isolated from an adult who received the AZD1222 COVID-19 vaccine. The CDR3 DNA follows: TGTGCCAGCAGCCAAGGACCGTTCTATGGCTACACCTTC. Amino acid sequence: CASSQGPFYGYTF.